This T cell receptor beta chain appears in the sequencing data of a study of cytomegalovirus exposure and HLA in healthy donors. Across the study: Sequencing of about 179 million T cells in an earlier analysis found 95 million to 120 million unique TCR beta sequences. Caucasian-associated ancestry cluster membership applied to less than 85% of around 400 genotyped donors. Broader study findings: In an earlier analysis, most TCR beta V segments were productive about 87% or about 30% of the time. A few chains linked to CMV were shown in vitro to be specific for CMV antigens.

The PCR contained 60 Vbeta and 13 Jbeta primers. Produced via immunoSEQ multiplex PCR; TCRdb's table is partial and in-frame only. The profile shows 85,000 to 100,000 clones, around nine tenths of them singletons. In the case of this clone: Its antigen is undetermined.

The CDR3 runs 15 residues. The V gene lost 3 bases and the J gene lost 0 bases, with 10 bases spanning the gap. The germline gives CDR1 MDHEN, CDR2 SYDVKM. Sequencing used PBMCs. The TCR sequence derives from a man under 40 in good health and CMV-seropositive. This chain joins TRBV28 and TRBJ2-3; D ambiguous. Here the CDR3 reads CASSFFAASTDTQYF. The CDR3, as DNA: TGTGCCAGCAGTTTCTTTGCGGCTAGCACAGATACGCAGTATTTT. The variable domain in full, with the rest retrieved from reference TRBV28 and TRBJ2-3, is DVKVTQSSRYLVKRTGEKVFLECVQDMDHENMFWYRQDPGLGLRLIYFSYDVKMKEKGDIPEGYSVSREKKERFSLILESASTNQTSMYLCASSFFAASTDTQYFGPGTRLTVL.